These 32 T cell receptor beta chains were sequenced from one sample in a study of blood T cell repertoires in COVID-19. Libraries were prepared by immunoSEQ multiplex PCR; TCRdb keeps only in-frame clonotypes and omits some of them. This table has some 65,000 clones, 60% to 75% appearing once. The sample comprised peripheral blood. Receptor source: a woman at least 80 years old with acute or convalescent COVID-19.

V is TRBV12-3 or TRBV12-4 and J is TRBJ2-5; TRBD2 matches at 7 bases. The junction had 8 bases not matched to a gene; V was cut back by 6 bases and J by 7 bases. There are 13 residues in the CDR3. CDR3 protein: CASSLGRAGTQYF. The CDR3 bases are TGTGCCAGCAGCTTGGGGAGGGCCGGGACCCAGTACTTC.

V is TRBV3-1 (or the pseudogene TRBV3-2) and J is TRBJ2-7, with a weak D call TRBD1 (5 bases). The germline gives CDR1 LGHDT, CDR2 YNNKEL (reference sequence). This CDR3 is 15 amino acids long. Trimming shortened V by 1 base and J by 2 bases, and 12 bases separated the two germline ends. The CDR3 spells CASSQARWGPYEQYF. The DNA for the CDR3 is TGTGCCAGCAGCCAAGCCCGCTGGGGCCCCTACGAGCAGTACTTC.

At least ten counts were recorded for this clone. The chain combines TRBV7-8 with TRBJ2-1, with 8 bases that match TRBD1. Germline V gene data show CDR1 as SGHVS and CDR2 as FQNEAQ. V was pared by 2 bases and J by 10 bases, with 10 bases of the junction left unmatched. The CDR3 is made up of 15 amino acids. CDR3 in amino acids: CASSLSGGTPTEQFF. DNA for the CDR3: TGTGCCAGCAGCTTATCAGGGGGCACACCGACCGAGCAGTTCTTC.

The chain combines TRBV6-6 with TRBJ1-1, with D hard to call. Trimming shortened V by 2 bases and J by 0 bases, and 13 bases separated the two germline ends. The CDR3 length is 16 residues. Looked up from germline, CDR1 is MNHNY and CDR2 is SVGAGI (reference sequence). The CDR3 protein is CASSYAVGRMNTEAFF. CDR3 in DNA: TGTGCCAGCAGTTACGCCGTTGGGAGGATGAACACTGAAGCTTTCTTT.

This clone was found a few times. J is TRBJ2-7 and V is TRBV27, with a tentative D call TRBD2 (5 bases). Deletions cut 3 bases from V and 1 base from J, with 10 bases between. Germline V gene data show CDR1 as MNHEY and CDR2 as SMNVEV (reference sequence). The CDR3 is made up of 14 amino acids. This CDR3 reads CASSLGRRSYEQYF. For the CDR3, the DNA is TGTGCCAGCAGTTTGGGTAGGAGGTCCTACGAGCAGTACTTC.

V is TRBV7-6 and J is TRBJ1-3, with TRBD1 as a possible D gene (5 bases). Germline-derived CDR1 and CDR2 are SGHVS and FNYEAQ. This CDR3 spans 18 amino acids. V lost 5 bases to trimming and J lost 0 bases, with 20 bases between them. CDR3 bases: TGTGCCAGCAGCCACCGGGGGAGGGCAGGCGTCTCTGGAAACACCATATATTTT. Its protein product is CASSHRGRAGVSGNTIYF.

The chain combines TRBV12-3 or TRBV12-4 with TRBJ1-2; TRBD1 might be the D (6 bases). This CDR3 has 13 amino acids. The V gene lost 7 bases and the J gene lost 1 base, with 10 bases spanning the gap. CDR3 coding DNA: TGTGCCAGCATTAAACAGGGTAACTATGGCTACACCTTC. This codes for CASIKQGNYGYTF.

V gene TRBV7-2 combines with J gene TRBJ2-5; 9 bases line up with TRBD2. The germline gives CDR1 SGHTA, CDR2 FQGNSA. The CDR3 contains 16 residues. J was trimmed by 2 bases and V by 1 base; bases with no gene match: 5. The CDR3, as DNA: TGTGCCAGCAGCTTAGAAGGGGGACTAGCTCAAGAGACCCAGTACTTC. Its protein product is CASSLEGGLAQETQYF.

This sequence joins TRBV9 and TRBJ2-1; TRBD2 matches 11 bases. The trim removed 3 bases at V and 3 bases at J, leaving 11 bases unmatched. Germline CDR1 is SGDLS and CDR2 is YYNGEE. The CDR3 is made up of 18 amino acids. CDR3 sequence reads: CASSGDIGGTSGYNEQFF. CDR3 coding DNA: TGTGCCAGCAGCGGGGACATTGGCGGGACTAGCGGCTACAATGAGCAGTTCTTC.

The V gene is TRBV19, the J gene TRBJ2-3, with D possibly TRBD1 on 6 matching bases. Germline V CDR1 and CDR2: LNHDA, SQIVND (reference sequence). The V end lost 10 bases, the J end lost 4 bases, and 15 bases lay between the germline ends. The CDR3 loop spans 13 amino acids. CDR3 sequence (DNA): TGTGCCACCAAACGCAGGGGTGCAGATACGCAGTATTTT. Encoded protein: CATKRRGADTQYF.

The CDR3 loop reads CASSPDGNTIYF. As DNA, the CDR3 is TGCGCCAGCAGCCCAGATGGAAACACCATATATTTT. The chain links TRBV10-2 to TRBJ1-3; the D is unclear. Germline CDR1 reads WSHSY; CDR2 reads SAAADI. The CDR3 covers 12 residues. With 6 bases removed from V and 3 bases from J, the gap between germline ends came to 6 bases.

CDR3 in amino acids: CASRGGTQEWDEQFF. The CDR3 DNA follows: TGCGCCAGCAGGGGCGGGACTCAAGAGTGGGATGAGCAGTTCTTC. This sequence joins TRBV5-1 and TRBJ2-1, with D possibly being TRBD2 (6 bases). There are 15 residues in the CDR3. The germline gives CDR1 SGHRS, CDR2 YFSETQ. Trimming removed 5 bases from V and 8 bases from J, with 20 bases in between.

The chain combines TRBV11-1 with TRBJ2-7, with D maybe TRBD2 (5 bases). The CDR3 has 15 residues. The germline V gene has CDR1 SGHAT and CDR2 FQDESV (reference sequence). The V end was cut by 4 bases, the J end by 4 bases, with 17 bases between. This CDR3 is CASSSGGSGPYEQYF. The DNA for the CDR3 is TGTGCCAGCAGCTCTGGCGGGTCAGGACCGTACGAGCAGTACTTC. Drawing the rest from reference TRBV11-1 and TRBJ2-7, the complete variable domain is EAEVAQSPRYKITEKSQAVAFWCDPISGHATLYWYRQILGQGPELLVQFQDESVVDDSQLPKDRFSAERLKGVDSTLKIQPAELGDSAMYLCASSSGGSGPYEQYFGPGTRLTVT.

J is TRBJ2-3 and V is TRBV7-2; TRBD2 matches at 8 bases. Germline CDR1 is SGHTA and CDR2 is FQGNSA. V lost 3 bases, J lost 4 bases, and 9 bases stayed unmatched. CDR3 size: 16 residues. CDR3 bases: TGTGCCAGCAGCTTGACTAGCGCCGCTTTTCCAGATACGCAGTATTTT. Amino acids: CASSLTSAAFPDTQYF.

This clone was detected once. The J gene is TRBJ2-1, the V gene TRBV7-9; 9 bases are a match to TRBD1. This CDR3 comprises 15 residues. CDR1 and CDR2 from the germline V gene are SEHNR and FQNEAQ (reference sequence). J was trimmed by 8 bases and V by 2 bases; bases with no gene match: 7. CDR3 coding DNA: TGTGCCAGCAGCTTAAGGGGACAGGGTCTCGATGAGCAGTTCTTC. The encoded protein is CASSLRGQGLDEQFF. Complete variable domain (other parts from reference TRBV7-9 and TRBJ2-1): DTGVSQNPRHKITKRGQNVTFRCDPISEHNRLYWYRQTLGQGPEFLTYFQNEAQLEKSRLLSDRFSAERPKGSFSTLEIQRTEQGDSAMYLCASSLRGQGLDEQFFGPGTRLTVL.

Ten or more counts support this clone. CDR3 sequence reads: CASSRFGTGVTEAFF. The CDR3, as DNA: TGTGCCAGCAGCAGATTCGGGACAGGGGTGACTGAAGCTTTCTTT. This rearrangement joins TRBV2 to TRBJ1-1, with TRBD1 identical over 10 bases. Germline CDR1 reads SNHLY; CDR2 reads FYNNEI. V lost 6 bases to trimming and J lost 5 bases; unmatched junction nucleotides: 9. The CDR3 extends over 15 amino acids.

The chain carries TRBV27 and TRBJ1-2; the D gene is possibly TRBD1 (6 bases). CDR3 size: 19 residues. Germline V gene data show CDR1 as MNHEY and CDR2 as SMNVEV (reference sequence). The V gene lost 6 bases and the J gene lost 6 bases, with 32 bases spanning the gap. CDR3 protein: CASSLIGRGGGQIYDGYTF. CDR3 sequence (DNA): TGTGCCAGCAGCTTGATAGGCCGCGGGGGAGGACAGATATACGATGGCTACACCTTC.

This chain connects TRBV6-5 to TRBJ1-1; the D is unclear. The CDR3 is 12 amino acids. Germline CDR1 reads MNHEY; CDR2 reads SVGAGI. Trimming took 6 bases from V and 1 from J, leaving 6 bases between them. The chain's CDR3 is CASRTPNTEAFF. The CDR3 DNA reads as TGTGCCAGCAGAACACCGAACACTGAAGCTTTCTTT.

V and J are TRBV5-1 and TRBJ2-7, with 7 positions matching TRBD1. There are 14 residues in the CDR3. The germline V gene encodes CDR1 SGHRS and CDR2 YFSETQ. J gave up 2 bases and V 3 bases, and 5 bases lay outside the gene matches. CDR3 loop: CASSYTGAPYEQYF. CDR3 DNA sequence: TGCGCCAGCAGCTACACAGGGGCGCCCTACGAGCAGTACTTC.

The chain uses TRBV5-4 and TRBJ1-1; D is undetermined. Trimming took 1 base from V and 0 from J, leaving 7 bases between them. The CDR3 runs to 14 residues. Germline V gene sequence: CDR1 SGHNT, CDR2 YYREEE (reference sequence). DNA for the CDR3: TGTGCCAGCAGCTTGCCTGAGGTGAACACTGAAGCTTTCTTT. It translates to CASSLPEVNTEAFF.

This sequence joins TRBV19 and TRBJ2-7; 9 nucleotides match TRBD2. CDR1 LNHDA and CDR2 SQIVND come from the germline V gene (reference sequence). V dropped 2 bases and J dropped 6; count of bases not matched to a gene: 11. The CDR3 runs to 16 residues. CDR3 sequence reads: CASSITPAGGGREQYF. In DNA, the CDR3 is TGTGCCAGTAGTATAACGCCAGCGGGAGGTGGGCGCGAGCAGTACTTC.

The count of this clone is one. This chain connects TRBV28 to TRBJ2-7; TRBD2 matches 13 bases. Germline CDR1 is MDHEN and CDR2 is SYDVKM. V shed 6 bases, J shed 4 bases, and the junction held 9 bases outside the gene matches. This CDR3 is built from 16 residues. The CDR3 DNA reads as TGTGCCAGCAGCCCTGCCGGACTAGCGGGAGTGTACGAGCAGTACTTC. This codes for CASSPAGLAGVYEQYF.

The V and J genes are TRBV6-5 and TRBJ1-1, with 7 bases fitting TRBD1. There are 14 residues in the CDR3. V shed 2 bases and J 3 bases; nucleotides not matched to a gene: 3. The germline V gene has CDR1 MNHEY and CDR2 SVGAGI. In DNA, the CDR3 is TGTGCCAGCAGTTACCGACAGGGCTACACTGAAGCTTTCTTT. Amino acids: CASSYRQGYTEAFF.

The chain uses TRBV20-1 and TRBJ1-1, with unresolved D. The V end was cut by 0 bases, the J end by 11 bases, with 10 bases between. The CDR3 has 11 residues. The germline V gene encodes CDR1 DFQATT and CDR2 SNEGSKA (reference sequence). The CDR3 sequence: CSARDGGRAFF. The CDR3, as DNA: TGCAGTGCTAGAGATGGAGGGCGCGCTTTCTTT.

The chain links TRBV30 to TRBJ2-1, with TRBD2 matching 8 bases. The CDR3 loop spans 14 amino acids. CDR1 and CDR2 (germline): GTSNPN, SVGIG (reference sequence). V was clipped by 0 bases and J by 8 bases; unmatched bases: 6. Written as DNA, the CDR3 is TGTGCCTGGAGTGTCGGGACTAGGGTTGATGAGCAGTTCTTC. Its protein product is CAWSVGTRVDEQFF.

This clone was recorded a few times. The V and J genes are TRBV5-1 and TRBJ1-3; D gene ambiguous. Per the germline V gene, CDR1 is SGHRS and CDR2 is YFSETQ. The length of the CDR3 is 15 residues. Deletions cut 4 bases from V and 1 base from J, with 12 bases between. Written as DNA, the CDR3 is TGCGCCAGCAGCCCAAGGCGGGGTTCTGGAAACACCATATATTTT. Amino acid sequence: CASSPRRGSGNTIYF.

V and J are TRBV7-9 and TRBJ2-1; D gene ambiguous. The CDR3 has 12 residues. V was shortened by 5 bases and J by 7 bases, with 9 bases between the two germline ends. Germline V CDR1 and CDR2: SEHNR, FQNEAQ (reference sequence). This CDR3 is CASSINLNEQFF. In DNA form, the CDR3 reads TGTGCCAGCAGCATAAATCTAAATGAGCAGTTCTTC.

The chain carries TRBV5-5 and TRBJ2-7, with 9 bases lining up with TRBD1. The CDR3 is 15 amino acids. The V segment lost 4 bases and the J segment 0 bases; nucleotides outside the gene matches: 5. Per germline, CDR1 SGHKS and CDR2 YYEKEE (reference sequence). CDR3 DNA: TGTGCCAGCAGCAGAACAGGGGGCGCCTCCTACGAGCAGTACTTC. Translation gives CASSRTGGASYEQYF.

CDR3 amino acids: CASSPPPPSGRYEQYF. The DNA of the CDR3 is TGTGCCAGCAGCCCACCCCCCCCTAGCGGGAGGTACGAGCAGTACTTC. This chain connects TRBV3-1 (or the pseudogene TRBV3-2) to TRBJ2-7, with 11 bases that match TRBD2. Germline-derived CDR1 and CDR2 are LGHDT and YNNKEL (reference sequence). Trimming at V came to 4 bases and at J to 4 bases, leaving 9 bases not matched to a gene. CDR3 length equals 16 residues.

CDR3 sequence reads: CSGGTDLNEKLFF. For the CDR3, the DNA is TGCAGCGGGGGGACAGACTTGAATGAAAAACTGTTTTTT. V is TRBV29-1 and J is TRBJ1-4; TRBD1 matches at 7 bases. Germline V CDR1 and CDR2: SQVTM, ANQGSEA. The V gene end was trimmed by 7 bases and the J gene end by 5 bases; junction bases not matched to a gene: 7. The CDR3 loop spans 13 amino acids.

The table lists this clone with a count of one. The chain has TRBV6-5 and TRBJ1-2, with no clear D. The V and J ends lost 7 bases and 7 bases respectively, with 19 bases between them. CDR1 is MNHEY and CDR2 is SVGAGI in the germline V gene. The CDR3 loop spans 14 amino acids. CDR3 DNA sequence: TGTGCCAGCAACCCGGGAGGACCAGCGGGTGGCTACACCTTC. It encodes CASNPGGPAGGYTF.

V usage is TRBV7-8 and J usage is TRBJ2-1, with TRBD1 as a possible D gene (5 bases). This CDR3 comprises 14 residues. The V gene's germline CDR1 is SGHVS and CDR2 FQNEAQ. V was cut by 5 bases and J by 10 bases, with 18 bases left in between. The CDR3, as DNA: TGTGCCAGCAGCCTTTGGACACACCGAGGCGAGCAGTTCTTC. Encoded protein: CASSLWTHRGEQFF.